Described below is a single T cell receptor (beta chain) sequence and its context. Authors' processing steps: Estimates of nucleated cell counts were drawn from the amplification of reference gene primers. Profiled with immunoSEQ multiplex PCR; TCRdb holds only in-frame clones, not every one. From that table come the V and J calls and clone size; the DNA was used to work out D and trimming. The sample yields under 95,000 clones, roughly 85% seen once. This record belongs to a study of blood T cell repertoires in COVID-19. Study as a whole: T cells, B-cell-depleted T cells, or PBMCs supplied cDNA or gDNA.

V shed 1 base and J 6 bases; nucleotides not matched to a gene: 11. Germline V gives CDR1 MDHEN, CDR2 SYDVKM. The CDR3 sequence is 18 residues long. The chain recombines TRBV28 with TRBJ1-5; 11 positions match TRBD1. Sequenced: peripheral blood. The origin of this receptor is a human donor in a cohort sampled during active COVID-19. CDR3 DNA: TGTGCCAGCAGTTTATTCCGTATCCGGACAGGGGGCTTTCAGCCCCAGCATTTT. Amino acids: CASSLFRIRTGGFQPQHF.